These T cell receptor beta chains were read from a single sample in a study of CD8+ T cells in alopecia areata. Libraries were prepared by immunoSEQ multiplex PCR; TCRdb keeps only in-frame clonotypes and omits some of them. Among 30,000 to 35,000 clones listed, approximately 58% were seen once. Sequencing input: NKG2D-high CD8+ T cells sorted from blood. These receptor sequences come from a human donor with alopecia areata. The CDR3 runs from the conserved cysteine through the conserved F or W. The D gene is left open where the match is weak. Clone size is not always given. Where it is, it says once, few, many or a class for expanded clones.

TRBV25-1,TRBJ2-3,-,TRBD1,CASSELGQDRTDTQYF,TGTGCCAGCAGTGAACTCGGACAGGATAGGACAGATACGCAGTATTTT
TRBV5-1,TRBJ2-5,-,TRBD1,CASSQWTGRQKGTQYF,TGCGCCAGCAGCCAGTGGACAGGCCGCCAAAAGGGGACCCAGTACTTC
TRBV7-3,TRBJ2-5,-,TRBD1,CASSLGQGYETQYF,TGTGCCAGCAGCTTAGGACAGGGGTACGAGACCCAGTACTTC
TRBV7-9,TRBJ1-2,-,TRBD1,CASSVGQAGGYTF,TGTGCCAGCAGCGTGGGACAGGCGGGTGGCTACACCTTC
TRBV4-3,TRBJ1-4,-,-,CASSQGGYESEKLFF,TGCGCCAGCAGCCAAGGGGGGTATGAGAGTGAAAAACTGTTTTTT
TRBV2,TRBJ1-3,-,-,CASSGPTSSGNTIYF,TGTGCCAGCAGTGGCCCGACTAGCTCTGGAAACACCATATATTTT
TRBV7-9,TRBJ2-7,few,TRBD1,CASSLDRGNEQYF,TGTGCCAGCAGTTTGGACAGGGGGAACGAGCAGTACTTC
TRBV9,TRBJ2-5,-,-,CASSVTGARETQYF,TGTGCCAGCAGCGTAACGGGGGCTCGAGAGACCCAGTACTTC
TRBV7-9,TRBJ2-7,-,-,CASSSPKAYEQYF,TGTGCCAGCAGCTCCCCAAAGGCATACGAGCAGTACTTC
TRBV19,TRBJ2-2,few,-,CASSWDISTGELFF,TGTGCCAGTAGCTGGGACATATCCACCGGGGAGCTGTTTTTT
TRBV5-1,TRBJ2-7,-,-,CASSLMGYEQYF,TGCGCCAGCAGCTTGATGGGGTACGAGCAGTACTTC
TRBV4-1,TRBJ2-2,-,-,CASNTGTGELFF,TGCGCCAGCAACACCGGCACCGGGGAGCTGTTTTTT
TRBV11-2,TRBJ2-7,-,-,CASSLKPASEQYF,TGTGCCAGCAGCTTAAAGCCGGCTAGCGAGCAGTACTTC
TRBV2,TRBJ2-5,few,-,CARHLGETQYF,TGTGCCAGACACCTGGGAGAGACCCAGTACTTC
TRBV14,TRBJ2-7,-,-,CASSQGGSSEQYF,TGTGCCAGCAGCCAAGGGGGGAGTAGCGAGCAGTACTTC